This T cell receptor (beta chain) was identified in a study of blood T cell repertoires in COVID-19. Repertoires were generated with immunoSEQ multiplex PCR, while TCRdb's copy carries only in-frame clones and drops some. The sample shows just over 250,000 clones, roughly 90% of them seen only once. Germline V gives CDR1 MGHRA, CDR2 YSYEKL. This CDR3 has 15 amino acids. Trimming took 4 bases from V and 3 from J; bases not matched to a gene: 9. Sequenced sample: peripheral blood. This receptor was obtained from a man aged 60 to 69 who had recovered from COVID-19. The J gene is TRBJ2-7, the V gene TRBV4-1; 7 positions agree with TRBD1. The CDR3 DNA reads as TGCGCCAGCAGCCCCAACGAGGGGGCGGACTACGAGCAGTACTTC. Residues: CASSPNEGADYEQYF.